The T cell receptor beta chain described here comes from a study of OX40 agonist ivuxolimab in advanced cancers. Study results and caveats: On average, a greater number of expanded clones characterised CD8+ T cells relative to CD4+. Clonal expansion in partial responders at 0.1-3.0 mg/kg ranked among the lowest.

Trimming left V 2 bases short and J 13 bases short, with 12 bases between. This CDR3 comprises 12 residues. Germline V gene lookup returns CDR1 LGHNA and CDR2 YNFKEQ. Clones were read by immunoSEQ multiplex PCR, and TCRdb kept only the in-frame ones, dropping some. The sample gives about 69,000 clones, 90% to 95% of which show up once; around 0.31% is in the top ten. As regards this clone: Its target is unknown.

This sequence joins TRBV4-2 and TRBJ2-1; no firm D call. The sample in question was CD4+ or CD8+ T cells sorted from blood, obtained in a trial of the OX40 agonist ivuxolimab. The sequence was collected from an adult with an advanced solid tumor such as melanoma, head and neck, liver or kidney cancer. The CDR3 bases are TGTGCCAGCAGCCAAAGCAGGCTAACTCAGTTCTTC. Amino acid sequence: CASSQSRLTQFF.